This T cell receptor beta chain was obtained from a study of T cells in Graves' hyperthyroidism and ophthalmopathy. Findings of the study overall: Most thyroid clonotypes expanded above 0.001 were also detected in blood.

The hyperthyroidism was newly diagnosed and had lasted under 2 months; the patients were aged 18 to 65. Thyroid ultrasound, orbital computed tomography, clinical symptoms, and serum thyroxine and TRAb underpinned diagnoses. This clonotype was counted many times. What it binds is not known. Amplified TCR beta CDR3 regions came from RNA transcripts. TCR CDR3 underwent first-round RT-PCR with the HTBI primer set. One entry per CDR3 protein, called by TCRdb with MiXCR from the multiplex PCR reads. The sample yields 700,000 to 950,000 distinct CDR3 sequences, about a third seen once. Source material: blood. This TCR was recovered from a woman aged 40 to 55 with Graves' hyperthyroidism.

The CDR3 loop is CASSEARGQSKRTEAFF. The DNA for the CDR3 is TGTGCCAGCAGTGAAGCGAGGGGACAGTCTAAGCGGACTGAAGCTTTCTTT. This chain joins TRBV2 and TRBJ1-1, with 7 nucleotides matching TRBD1. J lost 5 bases, V lost 0 bases, and 12 bases had no gene match. There are 17 residues in the CDR3. Germline-derived CDR1 and CDR2 are SNHLY and FYNNEI.